These 13 T cell receptor beta chains came from one sample sequenced in a study of vaccination effects on CD4 cells after COVID-19. Their cognate antigens are unknown. Once cultured for 10 days, the cells underwent separation to obtain CD4+ T cells. Sequenced by immunoSEQ multiplex PCR; TCRdb stores in-frame clones only, minus some. The table shows tens of thousands of clones, with approximately 71% occurring only once. Sequencing was performed on CD4+ T cells from PBMCs cultured without peptide, taken before COVID-19 vaccination. These receptors were taken from a human donor who received a COVID-19 vaccine.

The J gene is TRBJ1-6, the V gene TRBV19; tentatively, D is TRBD1 (5 bases). Trimming removed 3 bases from V and 3 bases from J, with 6 bases in between. Germline V gene sequence: CDR1 LNHDA, CDR2 SQIVND (reference sequence). The CDR3 length is 14 residues. The CDR3 loop reads CASSIDSYNSPLHF. The CDR3 DNA follows: TGTGCCAGTAGTATTGACAGCTATAATTCACCCCTCCACTTT. Using reference TRBV19 and TRBJ1-6 for the parts outside the CDR3, the full variable domain is DGGITQSPKYLFRKEGQNVTLSCEQNLNHDAMYWYRQDPGQGLRLIYYSQIVNDFQKGDIAEGYSVSREKKESFPLTVTSAQKNPTAFYLCASSIDSYNSPLHFGNGTRLTVT.

A few counts support this clone. V and J are TRBV5-1 and TRBJ1-1; 7 bases match TRBD1. Germline V lookup: CDR1 SGHRS, CDR2 YFSETQ. The CDR3 loop spans 13 amino acids. Germline trimming cut 4 bases from V and 0 bases from J; bases unmatched to any gene: 0. As DNA, the CDR3 is TGCGCCAGCAGCGGGACAGTGAACACTGAAGCTTTCTTT. It specifies CASSGTVNTEAFF.

This clone has a handful of counts. The chain carries TRBV3-1 (or the pseudogene TRBV3-2) and TRBJ2-7; D not certain. CDR3 size: 15 residues. The germline V gene encodes CDR1 LGHDT and CDR2 YNNKEL (reference sequence). The V end lost 1 base, the J end lost 2 bases, and 12 bases lay between the germline ends. The CDR3 region has the DNA TGTGCCAGCAGCCAAGGACTTGTTCTCACCTACGAGCAGTACTTC. Protein sequence: CASSQGLVLTYEQYF.

The chain couples TRBV6-4 to TRBJ2-3; D unclear. CDR1 is MRHNA, CDR2 SNTAGT, per germline. The CDR3 runs to 13 residues. Between the trimmed V and J ends, which lost 6 bases and 0 bases, there was a span of 7 bases. The CDR3 protein is CASSFYSTDTQYF. As DNA, the CDR3 is TGTGCCAGCAGCTTTTATAGCACAGATACGCAGTATTTT.

The chain is built from TRBV3-1 (or the pseudogene TRBV3-2) and TRBJ1-6; TRBD1 agrees at 10 bases. Germline CDR1 LGHDT, CDR2 YNNKEL (reference sequence). The CDR3 is 14 amino acids. The J segment lost 10 bases and the V segment lost 3 bases, leaving 3 bases of the junction unmatched. This chain's CDR3 is CASSQGTGVSPLHF. The DNA of the CDR3 is TGTGCCAGCAGCCAGGGGACAGGGGTGTCACCCCTCCACTTT.

The chain links TRBV11-2 to TRBJ1-3; weak D call: TRBD1 (6 bases). V lost 1 base, J lost 0 bases, and 10 bases lay in between. Germline CDR1 SGHAT, CDR2 FQNNGV. The CDR3 loop spans 16 amino acids. The CDR3 DNA sequence: TGTGCCAGCAGCTTAGTCAGGGGAACCTCTGGAAACACCATATATTTT. The encoded protein is CASSLVRGTSGNTIYF.

Only a few counts were recorded for this clone. This CDR3 is CASSDLKAGGLYEQFF. CDR3 bases: TGTGCCAGCAGTGACTTAAAAGCGGGAGGCCTGTATGAGCAGTTCTTC. The chain carries TRBV6-1 and TRBJ2-1; 9 nucleotides align to TRBD2. The CDR3 length is 16 residues. V was pared by 3 bases and J by 8 bases, with 11 bases of the junction left unmatched. Germline-derived CDR1 and CDR2 are MNHNS and SASEGT.

This clone was detected only a few times. This chain's CDR3 is CASSLGRDGYTF. For the CDR3, the DNA is TGTGCCAGCAGCTTAGGGAGAGATGGCTACACCTTC. The genes are TRBV11-2 and TRBJ1-2; D unclear. Germline V gives CDR1 SGHAT, CDR2 FQNNGV. V lost 1 base and J lost 6, with 6 bases in between. CDR3 length equals 12 residues.

This clone was recorded a few times. V usage is TRBV4-1 and J usage is TRBJ1-5, with D possibly being TRBD1 (5 bases). The CDR3 contains 16 residues. Trimming stripped 1 base from V and 6 bases from J, with 16 bases between. Germline assignment: CDR1 MGHRA and CDR2 YSYEKL. Written as DNA, the CDR3 is TGCGCCAGCAGCCAAGTTGTGACAAAGAGGGGTCAGCCCCAGCATTTT. This encodes CASSQVVTKRGQPQHF.

This chain uses TRBV7-9 with TRBJ1-2; D remains ambiguous. With 1 base removed from V and 2 bases from J, the gap between germline ends came to 11 bases. The CDR3 runs 15 residues. Germline CDR1 SEHNR, CDR2 FQNEAQ (reference sequence). As DNA, the CDR3 is TGTGCCAGCAGCTTAGGACTTCTCCGAAACTATGGCTACACCTTC. It yields the protein CASSLGLLRNYGYTF.

This clone was counted a few times. The genes are TRBV18 and TRBJ1-4; D unresolved. The CDR3 length is 15 residues. Trimming cost V 1 base and J 8 bases, with 14 bases left between them. Germline assignment: CDR1 KGHSH and CDR2 LQKENI. The CDR3 nucleotides read TGTGCCAGCTCACCACGAGTTGGTGAAGGAGAAAAACTGTTTTTT. It codes for CASSPRVGEGEKLFF. The entire variable domain, with the rest obtained from reference TRBV18 and TRBJ1-4, is as follows: NAGVMQNPRHLVRRRGQEARLRCSPMKGHSHVYWYRQLPEEGLKFMVYLQKENIIDESGMPKERFSAEFPKEGPSILRIQQVVRGDSAAYFCASSPRVGEGEKLFFGSGTQLSVL.

The chain has TRBV5-1 and TRBJ2-5; D uncertain. The germline V gene has CDR1 SGHRS and CDR2 YFSETQ. The CDR3 runs to 14 residues. Trimming removed 5 bases at V and 4 bases at J, with 15 bases between. Here the CDR3 reads CASSTSAGVETQYF. The CDR3 bases are TGCGCCAGCAGTACCTCGGCAGGCGTAGAGACCCAGTACTTC. Variable domain in full (rest from reference TRBV5-1 and TRBJ2-5): KAGVTQTPRYLIKTRGQQVTLSCSPISGHRSVSWYQQTPGQGLQFLFEYFSETQRNKGNFPGRFSGRQFSNSRSEMNVSTLELGDSALYLCASSTSAGVETQYFGPGTRLLVL.

The V and J genes are TRBV10-3 and TRBJ1-2, with D possibly being TRBD1 (5 bases). The germline V gene encodes CDR1 ENHRY and CDR2 SYGVKD. This CDR3 is built from 14 residues. Trimming cost V 2 bases and J 4 bases, with 11 bases left between them. The CDR3 region has the DNA TGTGCCATCAGTGAGGCCCGGGGACCCTATGGCTACACCTTC. Translated: CAISEARGPYGYTF.